Presented here are 25 T cell receptor beta chains from one specimen sequenced in a study of blood T cells in healthy people across ages. PCR was performed a second time for roughly 7 to 12 cycles using a sample-barcoded 5' primer and a J-beta primer mix. Each CDR3 protein is one row after TCRdb ran MiXCR on the 5' RACE reads. The table lists roughly 680,000 distinct CDR3 sequences, under 25% of them singletons. Sequenced: blood. These receptors all come from a man between 65 and 85 years old in good health.

The genes are TRBV14 and TRBJ2-1; 8 bases map to TRBD1. Losses at the gene ends were 5 bases for V and 5 bases for J; bases not matched to a gene: 5. Per the germline V gene, CDR1 is SGHDN and CDR2 is FVKESK. The CDR3 sequence is 14 residues long. For the CDR3, the DNA is TGTGCCAGCAGCTCCCTGGACAGGGACAATGAGCAGTTCTTC. Its translation is CASSSLDRDNEQFF.

This clonotype was seen a few times. The rearrangement links TRBV28 to TRBJ1-2, with D tentatively TRBD1 (5 bases). This CDR3 contains 14 residues. V was clipped by 0 bases and J by 2 bases, with 7 bases between them. CDR1 and CDR2 (germline): MDHEN, SYDVKM. The CDR3 here is CASSLWGDNYGYTF. In DNA form, the CDR3 reads TGTGCCAGCAGTTTATGGGGGGACAACTATGGCTACACCTTC.

This clonotype was counted only a few times. A read error may account for a junction end that differs from germline. The V and J genes are TRBV12-3 or TRBV12-4 and TRBJ2-7, with a weak D call TRBD2 (7 bases). The CDR3 sequence is 14 residues long. The CDR3 reads CACSLIPGEGEQYF. The CDR3 DNA follows: TGTGCCTGCAGTTTGATCCCAGGGGAGGGCGAGCAGTACTTC.

This clonotype has only a few counts. The gene calls are TRBV5-1 and TRBJ2-1, with D possibly TRBD2 on 6 matching bases. The CDR3 has 15 residues. In germline, CDR1 is SGHRS, CDR2 YFSETQ. Trimming left V 4 bases short and J 5 bases short, with 16 bases between. The CDR3 here is CASSPTWRTNNEQFF. CDR3 bases: TGCGCCAGCAGCCCGACTTGGAGGACTAACAATGAGCAGTTCTTC.

The rearrangement joins TRBV9 to TRBJ2-5; tentative D call: TRBD2 (6 bases). The germline gives CDR1 SGDLS, CDR2 YYNGEE. CDR3 length equals 15 residues. The V end was cut by 3 bases, the J end by 5 bases, with 17 bases between. The CDR3 sequence: CASSGGATGRETQYF. The CDR3, as DNA: TGTGCCAGCAGCGGTGGCGCCACTGGGAGGGAGACCCAGTACTTC.

This clonotype was counted a few times. The chain carries TRBV4-3 and TRBJ2-2; the match to TRBD2 covers 10 bases. Germline V CDR1 and CDR2: LGHNA, YSLEER. V lost 6 bases to trimming and J lost 2 bases; unmatched junction nucleotides: 12. The CDR3 totals 18 residues. The CDR3 DNA follows: TGCGCCAGCAGTTCAAGGCTAGCGGGAGAAGTAAACACCGGGGAGCTGTTTTTT. Translation: CASSSRLAGEVNTGELFF.

Turning to this clonotype: An end of the junction differs from the germline gene, which may be a read error. The rearrangement uses TRBV4-3 and TRBJ2-1; weak D call: TRBD2 (6 bases). The DNA matches TRBJ2-5 better at its end, which makes the J call doubtful. The length of the CDR3 is 16 residues. CDR1 LGHNA and CDR2 YSLEER come from the germline V gene. The CDR3 DNA sequence: TGCGCCAGCAGCCCCACCCTGGTACTAGCCCAAGGGACCCAGTACTTC. Protein sequence: CASSPTLVLAQGTQYF.

This clonotype was seen ten or more times. This chain joins TRBV12-3 or TRBV12-4 and TRBJ1-5; the D gene is possibly TRBD1 (5 bases). V dropped 1 base and J dropped 6 bases, with 16 bases sitting between them. The CDR3 consists of 16 residues. The CDR3 coding sequence is TGTGCCAGCAGTTTAGATAGCAGGGTACGGGGTCAGCCCCAGCATTTT. Translated: CASSLDSRVRGQPQHF.

This clonotype was seen a handful of times. This sequence joins TRBV28 and TRBJ2-2, with 9 bases identical to TRBD2. The CDR3 length is 18 residues. CDR1 MDHEN and CDR2 SYDVKM come from the germline V gene. V lost 3 bases to trimming and J lost 4 bases; unmatched junction nucleotides: 12. The CDR3 spells CASSLGGLAGLITGELFF. CDR3 nucleotides: TGTGCCAGCAGTTTGGGTGGTCTAGCGGGACTTATCACCGGGGAGCTGTTTTTT.

This clonotype has only a few counts. The chain recombines TRBV6-1 with TRBJ2-3, with D maybe TRBD1 (8 bases). The CDR3 totals 15 residues. Between the trimmed V and J ends, which lost 5 bases and 5 bases, there was a span of 17 bases. The germline V gene has CDR1 MNHNS and CDR2 SASEGT. CDR3 residues: CASSIDRGGRDTQYF. In nucleotides, the CDR3 is TGTGCCAGCAGTATTGACAGGGGAGGGAGAGATACGCAGTATTTT.

The CDR3 region is CASSDGQGLANYGYTF. The CDR3, as DNA: TGTGCCAGCAGTGACGGACAGGGTCTAGCTAACTATGGCTACACCTTC. V gene TRBV6-4 combines with J gene TRBJ1-2, with 8 bases matching TRBD1. Per the germline V gene, CDR1 is MRHNA and CDR2 is SNTAGT. The CDR3 is made up of 16 amino acids. V gave up 2 bases and J gave up 0 bases; unmatched junction bases: 5.

In this sample, this clonotype turned up many times. The genes are TRBV18 and TRBJ2-5, with 7 bases that match TRBD2. Germline CDR1 reads KGHSH; CDR2 reads LQKENI. Trimming at V came to 8 bases and at J to 2 bases, leaving 2 bases not matched to a gene. The CDR3 contains 12 residues. The CDR3, as DNA: TGTGCCAGCAGCGGGACTCAAGAGACCCAGTACTTC. Translating it yields CASSGTQETQYF.

In its sample, this clonotype was seen a few times. V usage is TRBV2 and J usage is TRBJ2-3, with 7 bases matching TRBD1. Trimming took 7 bases from V and 9 from J; bases not matched to a gene: 7. Germline CDR1 SNHLY, CDR2 FYNNEI. The CDR3 spans 12 residues. The CDR3 DNA sequence: TGTGCCAGCATTCGGGACAGTTACACGCAGTATTTT. Translation gives CASIRDSYTQYF.

The gene calls are TRBV7-2 and TRBJ2-3; no clear D. This CDR3 comprises 14 residues. The germline V gene encodes CDR1 SGHTA and CDR2 FQGNSA. V was clipped by 7 bases and J by 6 bases, with 17 bases between them. The CDR3 loop is CASKRREPPDTQYF. CDR3 in DNA: TGTGCCAGCAAACGGAGAGAGCCGCCGGATACGCAGTATTTT.

In this sample, this clonotype turned up many times. The gene calls are TRBV7-9 and TRBJ2-1; 7 bases match TRBD1. Per germline, CDR1 SEHNR and CDR2 FQNEAQ (reference sequence). Germline trimming cut 1 base from V and 12 bases from J; bases unmatched to any gene: 9. This CDR3 has 14 amino acids. CDR3 loop: CASSLDRQGLGQFF. CDR3 in DNA: TGTGCCAGCAGCTTAGACAGACAGGGTTTGGGGCAGTTCTTC.

This clonotype was detected a few times. The chain is built from TRBV7-2 and TRBJ2-5; no firm D call. Trimming left V 1 base short and J 0 bases short, with 6 bases between. The CDR3 spans 14 residues. Germline assignment: CDR1 SGHTA and CDR2 FQGNSA. Written as DNA, the CDR3 is TGTGCCAGCAGCTTAGGGGCGAACCAAGAGACCCAGTACTTC. As protein: CASSLGANQETQYF. Full variable domain (rest looked up from reference TRBV7-2 and TRBJ2-5): GAGVSQSPSNKVTEKGKDVELRCDPISGHTALYWYRQSLGQGLEFLIYFQGNSAPDKSGLPSDRFSAERTGGSVSTLTIQRTQQEDSAVYLCASSLGANQETQYFGPGTRLLVL.

This clonotype was picked up a small number of times. Being one base from a much bigger clone, this may be a read error. The chain employs TRBV12-3 or TRBV12-4 and TRBJ2-2, with a possible D match to TRBD1 (6 bases). The CDR3 totals 12 residues. Between the trimmed V and J ends, which lost 5 bases and 13 bases, there was a span of 14 bases. This chain's CDR3 is CASSAHRESLFF. The DNA of the CDR3 is TGTGCCAGCAGTGCGCACAGGGAATCGCTGTTTTTT.

This clonotype was recorded at least ten times. The rearrangement joins TRBV29-1 to TRBJ2-1, with TRBD2 identical over 11 bases. Unmatched junction bases numbered 7, after V lost 2 bases and J lost 4 bases. The CDR3 is 16 amino acids. CDR1 and CDR2 from the germline V gene are SQVTM and ANQGSEA. CDR3 sequence reads: CSVERASGRLYNEQFF. In nucleotides, the CDR3 is TGCAGCGTTGAAAGGGCTAGCGGGAGGCTTTACAATGAGCAGTTCTTC.

This clonotype has a count of ten or more. The rearrangement links TRBV7-2 to TRBJ1-5; 10 bases line up with TRBD1. The CDR3 contains 16 residues. Trimming removed 2 bases from V and 3 bases from J; junction bases left unmatched: 4. CDR1 and CDR2 (germline): SGHTA, FQGNSA. The CDR3 DNA reads as TGTGCCAGCAGCTTACGGACAGGGGGAAACAATCAGCCCCAGCATTTT. Amino acid sequence: CASSLRTGGNNQPQHF.

This clonotype was detected a few times. The chain carries TRBV10-3 and TRBJ1-6; the match to TRBD1 covers 9 bases. Trimming took 4 bases from V and 7 from J; bases not matched to a gene: 8. CDR1 and CDR2 (germline): ENHRY, SYGVKD. The CDR3 is 16 amino acids. The CDR3 region has the DNA TGTGCCATCAGTGCAGGGGGGACAGGGACGAATTCACCCCTCCACTTT. Protein sequence: CAISAGGTGTNSPLHF.

This clonotype was detected a few times. CDR3 residues: CASRGLDEGWTYEQYF. The CDR3 DNA reads TGTGCCAGCAGGGGCCTCGATGAGGGTTGGACCTACGAGCAGTACTTC. The chain recombines TRBV28 with TRBJ2-7; D possibly corresponds to TRBD2 (5 bases). V lost 6 bases to trimming and J lost 2 bases, with 20 bases between them. Per the germline V gene, CDR1 is MDHEN and CDR2 is SYDVKM. The CDR3 sequence is 16 residues long.

The V gene is TRBV3-1, the J gene TRBJ2-7; 7 bases agree with TRBD2. The CDR3 is 14 residues long. CDR1 is LGHDT and CDR2 is YNNKEL in the germline V gene (reference sequence). Trimming at V came to 1 base and at J to 4 bases, leaving 4 bases not matched to a gene. The CDR3 region is CASSQASGEYEQYF. The DNA of the CDR3 is TGTGCCAGCAGCCAAGCTAGCGGAGAATACGAGCAGTACTTC.

The chain couples TRBV7-2 to TRBJ2-5; TRBD2 might be the D (5 bases). Germline CDR1 and CDR2: SGHTA and FQGNSA. V was trimmed by 5 bases and J by 5 bases, leaving 18 bases between them. There are 15 residues in the CDR3. Here the CDR3 DNA reads TGTGCCAGCAGCCTCGGACTCACTCCCCGGGAGACCCAGTACTTC. Protein: CASSLGLTPRETQYF.

This clonotype appeared a few times. The chain links TRBV6-5 to TRBJ2-7; TRBD1 matches at 8 bases. The J call may not be correct, given that the DNA end is closer to TRBJ2-5. This CDR3 has 15 amino acids. Germline V lookup: CDR1 MNHEY, CDR2 SVGAGI. CDR3 nucleotides: TGTGCCAGCAGTTACTCGCACAGGGGGCAAGAGACCCAGTACTTC. Protein product: CASSYSHRGQETQYF.

Many counts were recorded for this clonotype. The genes are TRBV7-2 and TRBJ1-4; D is unclear. The length of the CDR3 is 14 residues. The germline gives CDR1 SGHTA, CDR2 FQGNSA. Trimming cost V 3 bases and J 1 base, with 6 bases left between them. The CDR3 sequence: CASSFAGTNEKLFF. The CDR3 coding sequence is TGTGCCAGCAGCTTCGCAGGAACTAATGAAAAACTGTTTTTT. The variable domain in full, completed from reference TRBV7-2 and TRBJ1-4, reads GAGVSQSPSNKVTEKGKDVELRCDPISGHTALYWYRQSLGQGLEFLIYFQGNSAPDKSGLPSDRFSAERTGGSVSTLTIQRTQQEDSAVYLCASSFAGTNEKLFFGSGTQLSVL.